Listed below are T cell receptor beta chains from one sample, sequenced in a study of beta chain features in type 1 diabetes. TCRdb's copy holds only in-frame clones and misses some; the assay was immunoSEQ multiplex PCR. The data show 970,000 or so clones, with 15% to 20% seen just once and roughly 0.025% held by the top ten. Material: naive CD4+ T cells from blood. These TCRs come from a woman aged 18-29 years in good health. Both conserved end residues are part of each CDR3. D genes are given only for firm matches. Clone size is given for some rows only: seen once, a few or many times, or a class if the clone is expanded.

cdr3_nt: TGTGCCACTGGGGCGGGACAGGGTAACACCGGGGAGCTGTTTTTT
cdr3_aa: CATGAGQGNTGELFF
v_call: TRBV7-2
j_call: TRBJ2-2
clone_size: .
d_call: TRBD1

cdr3_nt: TGCAGTGCGCGCGCCTATGGCTACACCTTC
cdr3_aa: CSARAYGYTF
v_call: TRBV20-1
j_call: TRBJ1-2
clone_size: few
d_call: .

cdr3_nt: TGCGCCAGCGGCGGACTAGGAGGAGATACGCAGTATTTT
cdr3_aa: CASGGLGGDTQYF
v_call: TRBV10-1
j_call: TRBJ2-3
clone_size: .
d_call: TRBD2

cdr3_nt: TGCGCCAGCAGCTTAGGCCCAACCGGGGAGCTGTTTTTT
cdr3_aa: CASSLGPTGELFF
v_call: TRBV5-1
j_call: TRBJ2-2
clone_size: .
d_call: .

cdr3_nt: TGTGCCAGCAGCTTAAATCGACAGAAAATACGGCCCCAGCATTTT
cdr3_aa: CASSLNRQKIRPQHF
v_call: TRBV7-8
j_call: TRBJ1-5
clone_size: few
d_call: .

cdr3_nt: TGCGCCAGCAGCTTCATCGGTCGAGGAGGGACTAGCGGGAGGTTGGATACGCAGTATTTT
cdr3_aa: CASSFIGRGGTSGRLDTQYF
v_call: TRBV5-1
j_call: TRBJ2-3
clone_size: .
d_call: TRBD2

cdr3_nt: TGTGCCACCAGCAGAGATTGGCTAGACCCGACCTACAATGAGCAGTTCTTC
cdr3_aa: CATSRDWLDPTYNEQFF
v_call: TRBV15
j_call: TRBJ2-1
clone_size: few
d_call: .

cdr3_nt: TGTGCCACCAGCAGAGGGAATGAGCAGTTCTTC
cdr3_aa: CATSRGNEQFF
v_call: TRBV15
j_call: TRBJ2-1
clone_size: few
d_call: .

cdr3_nt: TGCGCCAGCAGCCGCGACAGGACTCAAGAAAAACTGTTTTTT
cdr3_aa: CASSRDRTQEKLFF
v_call: TRBV5-1
j_call: TRBJ1-4
clone_size: .
d_call: .

cdr3_nt: TGTGCCAGCAGCTTGGAGGGGGGGACCCAGTACTTC
cdr3_aa: CASSLEGGTQYF
v_call: TRBV5-4
j_call: TRBJ2-5
clone_size: .
d_call: .

cdr3_nt: TGTGCCAGCAGTTACGTGCAGGGGAGCTCCTACGAGCAGTACTTC
cdr3_aa: CASSYVQGSSYEQYF
v_call: TRBV6-6
j_call: TRBJ2-7
clone_size: .
d_call: .

cdr3_nt: TGTGCCAGCAGCCCCGGGGGCAGTCAAGAGACCCAGTACTTC
cdr3_aa: CASSPGGSQETQYF
v_call: TRBV4-2
j_call: TRBJ2-5
clone_size: .
d_call: .

cdr3_nt: TGCAGCGTTGTCAAAGTAGGGGGCAACACTGAAGCTTTCTTT
cdr3_aa: CSVVKVGGNTEAFF
v_call: TRBV29-1
j_call: TRBJ1-1
clone_size: few
d_call: TRBD1

cdr3_nt: TGTGCCAGCAGCCAAGATGGGACAGGTCGCCTTTACGAGCAGTACTTC
cdr3_aa: CASSQDGTGRLYEQYF
v_call: TRBV4-2
j_call: TRBJ2-7
clone_size: .
d_call: TRBD1

cdr3_nt: TGTGCCAGCAGCTCAATAGCGGGAGGCTCTACCGGGGAGCTGTTTTTT
cdr3_aa: CASSSIAGGSTGELFF
v_call: TRBV11-2
j_call: TRBJ2-2
clone_size: .
d_call: TRBD2

cdr3_nt: TGTGCCAGCAGCTTGGGCCCCAGGGGGACGCCAACCACAGATACGCAGTATTTT
cdr3_aa: CASSLGPRGTPTTDTQYF
v_call: TRBV5-4
j_call: TRBJ2-3
clone_size: few
d_call: TRBD1

cdr3_nt: TGTGCCAGCAGCGTAGGTATGAGCGGGCCCAGCTCCTACAATGAGCAGTTCTTC
cdr3_aa: CASSVGMSGPSSYNEQFF
v_call: TRBV9
j_call: TRBJ2-1
clone_size: .
d_call: .

cdr3_nt: TGCAGCGTGGCCGGGACAGGGGGTATGATGAACACTGAAGCTTTCTTT
cdr3_aa: CSVAGTGGMMNTEAFF
v_call: TRBV29-1
j_call: TRBJ1-1
clone_size: .
d_call: TRBD1

cdr3_nt: TGTGCCAGCAGCTTCGACAGCTACTATGGCTACACCTTC
cdr3_aa: CASSFDSYYGYTF
v_call: TRBV4-2
j_call: TRBJ1-2
clone_size: .
d_call: .

cdr3_nt: TGTGCCAGCAGCTCCAGGAGTAGTAGCGGCCAACTCTTT
cdr3_aa: CASSSRSSSGQLF
v_call: TRBV7-2
j_call: TRBJ2-3
clone_size: few
d_call: .

cdr3_nt: TGTGCCAGTAGTATTCACGGGCTTGGCGCCGGGGAGCTGTTTTTT
cdr3_aa: CASSIHGLGAGELFF
v_call: TRBV19
j_call: TRBJ2-2
clone_size: few
d_call: .

cdr3_nt: TGTGCCAGCAGCGTAGCGCTAGCGGGAGGGCCGGGTACGCAGTATTTT
cdr3_aa: CASSVALAGGPGTQYF
v_call: TRBV9
j_call: TRBJ2-3
clone_size: .
d_call: TRBD2

cdr3_nt: TGTGCCAGCAGCCACAGCGCGGCCACAGGCCCCTACGAGCAGTACTTC
cdr3_aa: CASSHSAATGPYEQYF
v_call: TRBV7-9
j_call: TRBJ2-7
clone_size: few
d_call: .

cdr3_nt: TGTGCCAGCAGTTTGGCCCGTTTGGCGGGAGTGTCAACCGGGGAGCTGTTTTTT
cdr3_aa: CASSLARLAGVSTGELFF
v_call: TRBV28
j_call: TRBJ2-2
clone_size: .
d_call: TRBD2

cdr3_nt: TGTGCCAGCAGCTTAGCGGGGCGGGGTTACACAGATACGCAGTATTTT
cdr3_aa: CASSLAGRGYTDTQYF
v_call: TRBV7-8
j_call: TRBJ2-3
clone_size: few
d_call: .

cdr3_nt: TGTGCCACCAGCGGTAAGCTCTATAGCAATCAGCCCCAGCATTTT
cdr3_aa: CATSGKLYSNQPQHF
v_call: TRBV15
j_call: TRBJ1-5
clone_size: .
d_call: .

cdr3_nt: TGTGCCAGCAGTTTATGGGACAGGGGGTACGAGCAGTACTTC
cdr3_aa: CASSLWDRGYEQYF
v_call: TRBV28
j_call: TRBJ2-7
clone_size: few
d_call: TRBD1

cdr3_nt: TGTGCCAGCTCAGGAACTAGCACAGATACGCAGTATTTT
cdr3_aa: CASSGTSTDTQYF
v_call: TRBV18
j_call: TRBJ2-3
clone_size: few
d_call: .

cdr3_nt: TGTGCCAGCAGTGAAGTATCTGGGTCCCAGCATTTT
cdr3_aa: CASSEVSGSQHF
v_call: TRBV6-1
j_call: TRBJ1-5
clone_size: .
d_call: .

cdr3_nt: TGCGCCAGCACTCTAGCGACCCAAAACAATGAGCAGTTCTTC
cdr3_aa: CASTLATQNNEQFF
v_call: TRBV10-2
j_call: TRBJ2-1
clone_size: few
d_call: .

cdr3_nt: TGTGCCAGCAGCTCCTGGACAGGGTACTACAATGAGCAGTTCTTC
cdr3_aa: CASSSWTGYYNEQFF
v_call: TRBV7-9
j_call: TRBJ2-1
clone_size: .
d_call: TRBD1

cdr3_nt: TGTGCCAGCAGCTCGCCCTTAGGCGGGAGGACCAAAAGCTCCTACAATGAGCAGTTCTTC
cdr3_aa: CASSSPLGGRTKSSYNEQFF
v_call: TRBV7-3
j_call: TRBJ2-1
clone_size: few
d_call: TRBD2

cdr3_nt: TGTGCCAGCAGTGCCACGGGACCTTACAATGAGCAGTTCTTC
cdr3_aa: CASSATGPYNEQFF
v_call: TRBV27
j_call: TRBJ2-1
clone_size: .
d_call: .

cdr3_nt: TGTGCCAGCAGCTTGTTTGGGGGGTACAATGAGCAGTTCTTC
cdr3_aa: CASSLFGGYNEQFF
v_call: TRBV5-6
j_call: TRBJ2-1
clone_size: few
d_call: .

cdr3_nt: TGTGCCAGCGGATCGTTAGCGGGAAGCTCCTACAATGAGCAGTTCTTC
cdr3_aa: CASGSLAGSSYNEQFF
v_call: TRBV7-9
j_call: TRBJ2-1
clone_size: .
d_call: TRBD2

cdr3_nt: TGTGCCAGCAGCTTCTACCGGGACCCGCCGACCTACGAGCAGTACTTC
cdr3_aa: CASSFYRDPPTYEQYF
v_call: TRBV7-8
j_call: TRBJ2-7
clone_size: few
d_call: .

cdr3_nt: TGTGCCAGTCAACAGACCGGGACTGGAAACTACGAGCAGTACTTC
cdr3_aa: CASQQTGTGNYEQYF
v_call: TRBV28
j_call: TRBJ2-7
clone_size: .
d_call: .

cdr3_nt: TGTGCCAGCAGTGATACCTGGGGCTCCTACGAGCAGTACTTC
cdr3_aa: CASSDTWGSYEQYF
v_call: TRBV6-1
j_call: TRBJ2-7
clone_size: .
d_call: .

cdr3_nt: TGTGCCAGCAGCTTAGATCCACTACTACGTGCCGGGGAGCTGTTTTTT
cdr3_aa: CASSLDPLLRAGELFF
v_call: TRBV7-9
j_call: TRBJ2-2
clone_size: once
d_call: .

cdr3_nt: TGCGCCAGCAGCATTGCACCCCACGCAGGATCCTACAATGAGCAGTTCTTC
cdr3_aa: CASSIAPHAGSYNEQFF
v_call: TRBV5-1
j_call: TRBJ2-1
clone_size: .
d_call: .

cdr3_nt: TGTGCCAGCAGCTGGCGGTTGGGCGAACATTACGAGCAGTACTTC
cdr3_aa: CASSWRLGEHYEQYF
v_call: TRBV27
j_call: TRBJ2-7
clone_size: .
d_call: .

cdr3_nt: TGCGCCAGCAGCTTGGCCCCGGGCACAGATACGCAGTATTTT
cdr3_aa: CASSLAPGTDTQYF
v_call: TRBV5-1
j_call: TRBJ2-3
clone_size: .
d_call: .

cdr3_nt: TGTGCCAGCAGAGGATTAGCGGGGGCCAGCACAGATACGCAGTATTTT
cdr3_aa: CASRGLAGASTDTQYF
v_call: TRBV28
j_call: TRBJ2-3
clone_size: .
d_call: TRBD2

cdr3_nt: TGTGCCAGCTCAGGGGGCCCCCACGAGCCCCAGCATTTT
cdr3_aa: CASSGGPHEPQHF
v_call: TRBV2
j_call: TRBJ1-5
clone_size: .
d_call: TRBD1

cdr3_nt: TGTGCCAGCAGCTTTGGGCTCCAGGGGTCGCATCAAGAGACCCAGTACTTC
cdr3_aa: CASSFGLQGSHQETQYF
v_call: TRBV5-4
j_call: TRBJ2-5
clone_size: few
d_call: .

cdr3_nt: TGTGCCAGCAGTACTGGCGGCTCCTACGAGCAGTACTTC
cdr3_aa: CASSTGGSYEQYF
v_call: TRBV28
j_call: TRBJ2-7
clone_size: .
d_call: .

cdr3_nt: TGTGCCAGCAGCGCCCTCGGGACGGCGTTCAGCGAGCAGTTCTTC
cdr3_aa: CASSALGTAFSEQFF
v_call: TRBV9
j_call: TRBJ2-1
clone_size: .
d_call: .

cdr3_nt: TGTGCCAGCAATGACGCAAGTGAAGCTTTCTTT
cdr3_aa: CASNDASEAFF
v_call: TRBV6-6
j_call: TRBJ1-1
clone_size: few
d_call: .

cdr3_nt: TGTGCCAGCAGTTACTCGCGGCTAGCGGGAGGTAGCGAGCAGTACTTC
cdr3_aa: CASSYSRLAGGSEQYF
v_call: TRBV6-5
j_call: TRBJ2-7
clone_size: .
d_call: TRBD2

cdr3_nt: TGTGCCAGCAGCTTAGGGGGGACAGGGAGAAAATACGAGCAGTACTTC
cdr3_aa: CASSLGGTGRKYEQYF
v_call: TRBV7-9
j_call: TRBJ2-7
clone_size: .
d_call: TRBD1

cdr3_nt: TGTGCCAGCAGCACCGGCGGGGGAGTCGCCCATGGAGAGCAGTTCTTC
cdr3_aa: CASSTGGGVAHGEQFF
v_call: TRBV7-9
j_call: TRBJ2-1
clone_size: .
d_call: TRBD2

cdr3_nt: TGTGCCAGCAGCCCAGGGCTAGCGGGAGTTGGTACGCAGTATTTT
cdr3_aa: CASSPGLAGVGTQYF
v_call: TRBV7-2
j_call: TRBJ2-3
clone_size: few
d_call: TRBD2

cdr3_nt: TGTGCCAGCAGGCGACAGGGGGTATCTGGGGCCAACGTCCTGACTTTC
cdr3_aa: CASRRQGVSGANVLTF
v_call: TRBV6-6
j_call: TRBJ2-6
clone_size: few
d_call: TRBD1

cdr3_nt: TGTGCCAGCAGCAAAAGGACCCAGGGGTCCGAGCAGTACTTC
cdr3_aa: CASSKRTQGSEQYF
v_call: TRBV21-1
j_call: TRBJ2-7
clone_size: few
d_call: .

cdr3_nt: TGTGCCAGCCGACAACCGGGACTAGCGGTTTACAATGAGCAGTTCTTC
cdr3_aa: CASRQPGLAVYNEQFF
v_call: TRBV21-1
j_call: TRBJ2-1
clone_size: few
d_call: .

cdr3_nt: TGTGCCAGCAGTCTGTCCCCAAACAATGAGCAGTTCTTC
cdr3_aa: CASSLSPNNEQFF
v_call: TRBV2
j_call: TRBJ2-1
clone_size: few
d_call: .

cdr3_nt: TGTGCCTCGAGGACAGGAGGGGTCTATGGCTACACCTTC
cdr3_aa: CASRTGGVYGYTF
v_call: TRBV10-3
j_call: TRBJ1-2
clone_size: .
d_call: TRBD1

cdr3_nt: TGTGCCAGCAGCCTCTTGGACGGAGCCTACGAGCAGTACTTC
cdr3_aa: CASSLLDGAYEQYF
v_call: TRBV7-2
j_call: TRBJ2-7
clone_size: .
d_call: .